This entry lists 6 T cell receptor beta chains sequenced from one sample in a study of blood T cell repertoires in COVID-19. Clones were read by immunoSEQ multiplex PCR, and TCRdb kept only the in-frame ones, dropping some. The sample includes approximately 73,000 clones, roughly 86% of them seen just once. Input material: peripheral blood. The source is an older woman with acute or convalescent COVID-19.

The V call is TRBV7-2, the J call TRBJ2-7, with 8 bases identical to TRBD1. Trimming took 2 bases from V and 2 from J; bases not matched to a gene: 2. CDR1 is SGHTA and CDR2 is FQGNSA in the germline V gene. This CDR3 is 14 amino acids long. Written as DNA, the CDR3 is TGTGCCAGCAGCTTACGACAGGGGACCTACGAGCAGTACTTC. Translating it yields CASSLRQGTYEQYF.

This chain joins TRBV18 and TRBJ2-2; 11 bases match TRBD2. With V trimmed by 2 bases and J by 4 bases, 6 bases remained unmatched. Germline V gene data show CDR1 as KGHSH and CDR2 as LQKENI. The CDR3 is made up of 17 amino acids. Here the CDR3 reads CASSPNSLAGGTGELFF. The CDR3, as DNA: TGTGCCAGCTCACCAAATTCCCTAGCGGGAGGCACCGGGGAGCTGTTTTTT.

The V gene is TRBV27, the J gene TRBJ2-7; D possibly corresponds to TRBD2 (5 bases). The CDR3 contains 14 residues. Germline loops: CDR1 MNHEY, CDR2 SMNVEV (reference sequence). Trimming pared 5 bases from V and 0 bases from J, leaving 11 bases between. The CDR3 bases are TGTGCCAGCAGTGTACTAGGTGGCTCCTACGAGCAGTACTTC. Amino acid sequence: CASSVLGGSYEQYF.

The V gene is TRBV5-1, the J gene TRBJ2-4, with TRBD1 matching over 10 bases. J gave up 2 bases and V 2 bases, and 10 bases lay outside the gene matches. Germline CDR1 and CDR2: SGHRS and YFSETQ. CDR3 length: 18 residues. For the CDR3, the DNA is TGCGCCAGCAGCTTCGGGACAGGGGATGGTGTGACCAAAAACATTCAGTACTTC. Amino acids: CASSFGTGDGVTKNIQYF.

This clone was seen only a few times. The rearrangement links TRBV5-8 to TRBJ2-7, with D maybe TRBD1 (5 bases). Germline CDR1 is SGHTS and CDR2 is YDEGEE. V was pared by 6 bases and J by 0 bases, with 22 bases between. The CDR3 consists of 17 residues. The CDR3 loop is CASNSQMGPYGSYEQYF. The CDR3 bases are TGTGCCAGCAACTCCCAAATGGGGCCTTATGGCTCCTACGAGCAGTACTTC.

The V gene is TRBV11-3, the J gene TRBJ2-1; 8 bases line up with TRBD2. Losses at the gene ends were 5 bases for V and 3 bases for J; bases not matched to a gene: 6. There are 15 residues in the CDR3. The germline gives CDR1 SGHNT, CDR2 YENEEA. The CDR3 DNA follows: TGTGCCAGCAGCCCCCAAGCGGGAGACTACAATGAGCAGTTCTTC. Translation: CASSPQAGDYNEQFF.